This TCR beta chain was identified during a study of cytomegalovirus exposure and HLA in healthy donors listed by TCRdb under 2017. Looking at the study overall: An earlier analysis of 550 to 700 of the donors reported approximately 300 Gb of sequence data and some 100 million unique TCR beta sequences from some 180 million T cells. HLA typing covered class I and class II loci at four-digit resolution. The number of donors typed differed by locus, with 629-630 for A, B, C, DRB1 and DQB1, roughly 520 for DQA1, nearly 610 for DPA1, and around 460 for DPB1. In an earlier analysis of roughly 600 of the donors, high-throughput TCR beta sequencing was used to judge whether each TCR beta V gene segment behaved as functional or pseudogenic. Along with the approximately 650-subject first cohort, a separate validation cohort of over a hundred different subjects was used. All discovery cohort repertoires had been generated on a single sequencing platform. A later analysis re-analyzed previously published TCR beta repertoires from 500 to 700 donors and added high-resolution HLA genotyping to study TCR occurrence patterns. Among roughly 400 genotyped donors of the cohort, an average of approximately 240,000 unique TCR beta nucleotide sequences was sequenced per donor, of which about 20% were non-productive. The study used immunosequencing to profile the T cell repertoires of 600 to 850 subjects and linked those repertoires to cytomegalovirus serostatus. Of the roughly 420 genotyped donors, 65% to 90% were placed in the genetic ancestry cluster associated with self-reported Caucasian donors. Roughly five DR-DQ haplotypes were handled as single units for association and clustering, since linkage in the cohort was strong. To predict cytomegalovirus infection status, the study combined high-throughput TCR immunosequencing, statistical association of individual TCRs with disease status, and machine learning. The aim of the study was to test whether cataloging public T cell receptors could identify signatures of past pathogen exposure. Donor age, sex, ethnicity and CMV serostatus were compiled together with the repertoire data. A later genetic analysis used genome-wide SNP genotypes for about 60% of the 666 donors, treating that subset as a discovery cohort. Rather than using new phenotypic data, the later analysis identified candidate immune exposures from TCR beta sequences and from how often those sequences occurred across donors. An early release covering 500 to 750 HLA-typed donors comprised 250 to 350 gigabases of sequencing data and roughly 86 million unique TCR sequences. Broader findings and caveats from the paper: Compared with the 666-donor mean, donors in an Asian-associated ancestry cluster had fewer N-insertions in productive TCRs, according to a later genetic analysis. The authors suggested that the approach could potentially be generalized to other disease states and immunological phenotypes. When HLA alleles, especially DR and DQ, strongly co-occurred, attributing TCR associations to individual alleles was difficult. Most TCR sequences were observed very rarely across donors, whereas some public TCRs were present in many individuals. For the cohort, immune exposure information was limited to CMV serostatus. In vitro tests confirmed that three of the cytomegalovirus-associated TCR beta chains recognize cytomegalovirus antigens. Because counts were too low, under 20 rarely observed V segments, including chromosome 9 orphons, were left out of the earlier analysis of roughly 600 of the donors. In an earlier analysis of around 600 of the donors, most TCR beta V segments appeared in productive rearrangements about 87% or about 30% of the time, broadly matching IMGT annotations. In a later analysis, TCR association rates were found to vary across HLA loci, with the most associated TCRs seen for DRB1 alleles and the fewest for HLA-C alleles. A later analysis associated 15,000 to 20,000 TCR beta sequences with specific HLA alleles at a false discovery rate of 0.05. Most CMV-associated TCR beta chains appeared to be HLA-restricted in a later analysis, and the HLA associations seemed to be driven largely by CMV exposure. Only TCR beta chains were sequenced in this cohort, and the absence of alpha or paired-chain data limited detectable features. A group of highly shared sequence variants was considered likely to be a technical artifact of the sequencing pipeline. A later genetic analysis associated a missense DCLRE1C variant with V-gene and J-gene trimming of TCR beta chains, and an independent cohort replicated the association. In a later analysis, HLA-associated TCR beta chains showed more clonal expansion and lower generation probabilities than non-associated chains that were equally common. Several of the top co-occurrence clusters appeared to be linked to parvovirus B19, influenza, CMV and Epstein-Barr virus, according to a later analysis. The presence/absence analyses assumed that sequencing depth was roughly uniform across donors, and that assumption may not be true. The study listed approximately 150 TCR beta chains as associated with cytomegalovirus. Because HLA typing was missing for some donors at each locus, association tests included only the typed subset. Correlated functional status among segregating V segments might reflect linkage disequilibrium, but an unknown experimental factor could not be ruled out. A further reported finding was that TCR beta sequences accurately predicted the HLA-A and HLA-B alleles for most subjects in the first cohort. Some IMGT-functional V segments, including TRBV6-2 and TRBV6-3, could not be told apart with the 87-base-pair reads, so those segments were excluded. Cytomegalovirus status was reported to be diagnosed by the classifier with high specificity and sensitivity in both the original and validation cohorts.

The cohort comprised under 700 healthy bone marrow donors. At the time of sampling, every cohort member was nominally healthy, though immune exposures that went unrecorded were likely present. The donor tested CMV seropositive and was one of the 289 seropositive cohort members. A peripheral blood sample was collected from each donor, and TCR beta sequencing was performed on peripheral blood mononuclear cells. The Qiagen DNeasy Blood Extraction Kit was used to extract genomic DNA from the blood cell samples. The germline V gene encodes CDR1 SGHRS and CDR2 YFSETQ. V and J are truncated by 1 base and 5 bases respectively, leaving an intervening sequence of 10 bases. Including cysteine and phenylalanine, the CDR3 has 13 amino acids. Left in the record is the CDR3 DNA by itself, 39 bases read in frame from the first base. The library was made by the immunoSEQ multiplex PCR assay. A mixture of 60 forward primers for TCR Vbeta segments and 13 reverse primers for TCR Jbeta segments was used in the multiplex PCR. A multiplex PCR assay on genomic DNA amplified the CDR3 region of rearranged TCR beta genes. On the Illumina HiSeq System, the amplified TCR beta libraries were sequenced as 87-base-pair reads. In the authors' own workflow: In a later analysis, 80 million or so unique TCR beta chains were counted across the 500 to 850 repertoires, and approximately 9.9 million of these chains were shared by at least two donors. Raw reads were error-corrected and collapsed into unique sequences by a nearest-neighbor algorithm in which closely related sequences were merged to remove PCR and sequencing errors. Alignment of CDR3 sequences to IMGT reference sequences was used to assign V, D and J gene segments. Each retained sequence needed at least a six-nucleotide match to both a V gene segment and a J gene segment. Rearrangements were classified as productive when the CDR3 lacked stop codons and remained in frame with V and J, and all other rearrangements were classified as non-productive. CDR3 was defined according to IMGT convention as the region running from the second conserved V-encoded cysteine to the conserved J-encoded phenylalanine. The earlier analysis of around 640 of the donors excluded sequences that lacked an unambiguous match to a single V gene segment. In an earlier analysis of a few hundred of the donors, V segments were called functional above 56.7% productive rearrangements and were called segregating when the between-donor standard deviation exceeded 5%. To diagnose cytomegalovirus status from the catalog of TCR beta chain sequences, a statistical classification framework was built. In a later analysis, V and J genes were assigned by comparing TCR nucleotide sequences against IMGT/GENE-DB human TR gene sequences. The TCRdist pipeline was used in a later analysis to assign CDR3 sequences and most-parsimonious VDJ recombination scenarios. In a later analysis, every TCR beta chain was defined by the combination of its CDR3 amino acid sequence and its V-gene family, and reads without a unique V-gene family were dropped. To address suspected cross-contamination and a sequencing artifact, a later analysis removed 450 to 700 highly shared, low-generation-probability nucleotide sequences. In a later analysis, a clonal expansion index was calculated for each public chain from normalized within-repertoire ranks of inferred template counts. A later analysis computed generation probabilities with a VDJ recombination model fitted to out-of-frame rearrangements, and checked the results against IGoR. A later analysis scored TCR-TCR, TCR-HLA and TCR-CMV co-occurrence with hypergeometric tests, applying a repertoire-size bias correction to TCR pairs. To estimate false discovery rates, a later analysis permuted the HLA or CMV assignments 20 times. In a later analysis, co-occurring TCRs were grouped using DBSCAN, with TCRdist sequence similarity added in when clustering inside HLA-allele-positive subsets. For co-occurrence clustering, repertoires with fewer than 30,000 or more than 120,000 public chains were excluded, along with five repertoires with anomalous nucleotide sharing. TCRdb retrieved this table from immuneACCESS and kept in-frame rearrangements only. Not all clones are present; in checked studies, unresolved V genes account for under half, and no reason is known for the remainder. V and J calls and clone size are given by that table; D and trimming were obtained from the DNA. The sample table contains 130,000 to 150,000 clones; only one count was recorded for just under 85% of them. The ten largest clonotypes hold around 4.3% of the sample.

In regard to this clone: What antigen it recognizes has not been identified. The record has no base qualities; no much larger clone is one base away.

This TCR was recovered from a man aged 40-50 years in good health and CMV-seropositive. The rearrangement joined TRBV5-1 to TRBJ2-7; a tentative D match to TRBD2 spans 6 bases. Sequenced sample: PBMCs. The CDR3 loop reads CASSLQEGNEQYF. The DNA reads TGCGCCAGCAGCTTGCAGGAGGGGAACGAGCAGTACTTC.